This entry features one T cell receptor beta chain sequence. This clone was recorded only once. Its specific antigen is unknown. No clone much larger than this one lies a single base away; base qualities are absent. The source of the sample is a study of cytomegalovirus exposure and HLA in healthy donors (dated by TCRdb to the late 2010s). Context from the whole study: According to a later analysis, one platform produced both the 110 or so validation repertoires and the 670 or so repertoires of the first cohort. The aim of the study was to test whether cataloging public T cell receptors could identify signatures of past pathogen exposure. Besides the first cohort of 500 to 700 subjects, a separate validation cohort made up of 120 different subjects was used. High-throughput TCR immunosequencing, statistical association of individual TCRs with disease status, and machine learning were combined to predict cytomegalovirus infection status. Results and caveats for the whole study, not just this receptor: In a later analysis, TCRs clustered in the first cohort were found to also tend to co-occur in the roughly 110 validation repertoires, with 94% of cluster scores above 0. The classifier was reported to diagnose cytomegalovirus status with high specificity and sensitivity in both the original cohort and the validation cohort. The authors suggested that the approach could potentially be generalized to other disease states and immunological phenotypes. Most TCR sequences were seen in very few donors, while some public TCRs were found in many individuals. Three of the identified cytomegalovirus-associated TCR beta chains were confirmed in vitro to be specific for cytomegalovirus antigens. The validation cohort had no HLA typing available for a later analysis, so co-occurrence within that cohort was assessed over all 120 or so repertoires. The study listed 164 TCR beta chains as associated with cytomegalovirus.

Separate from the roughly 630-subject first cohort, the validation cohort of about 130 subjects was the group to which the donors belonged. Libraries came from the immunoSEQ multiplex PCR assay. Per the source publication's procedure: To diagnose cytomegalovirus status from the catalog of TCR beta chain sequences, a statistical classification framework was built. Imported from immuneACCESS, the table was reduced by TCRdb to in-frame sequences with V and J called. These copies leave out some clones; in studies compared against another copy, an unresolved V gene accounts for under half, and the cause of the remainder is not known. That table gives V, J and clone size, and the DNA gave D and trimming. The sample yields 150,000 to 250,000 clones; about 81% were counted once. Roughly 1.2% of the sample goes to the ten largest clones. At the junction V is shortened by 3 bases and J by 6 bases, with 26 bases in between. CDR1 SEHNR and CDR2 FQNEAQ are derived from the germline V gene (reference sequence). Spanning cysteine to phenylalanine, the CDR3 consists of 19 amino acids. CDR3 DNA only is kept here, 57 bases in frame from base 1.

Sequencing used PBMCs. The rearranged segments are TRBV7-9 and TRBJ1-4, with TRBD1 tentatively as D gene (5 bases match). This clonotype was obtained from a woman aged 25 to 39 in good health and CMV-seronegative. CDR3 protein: CASSFRLLGQAGPDEKLFF. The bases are TGTGCCAGCAGCTTTCGGCTGTTGGGGCAAGCGGGGCCAGATGAAAAACTGTTTTTT.